The 8 T cell receptor beta chains reported below all come from one sample, sequenced in a study of regulatory T cells in long-lasting Graves disease. Time point indicated: persistent/refractory GD, antithyroid drugs over 5 years with positive TRAb. The TCR library was made from RNA extracted from PBMCs. For TCR beta, libraries came from iRepertoire HTBI primers and Arm-PCR of CDR3 regions. TCRdb called the multiplex PCR reads again in MiXCR, with one record for every CDR3 protein. The sample lists about 470,000 distinct CDR3 sequences, around 20% seen once, with over 7.5% in the top ten. The sample here was peripheral blood mononuclear cells (PBMCs), taken when the disease was refractory, from a patient treated with antithyroid drugs. The receptors stem from a female donor with Graves disease.

In its sample, this clonotype was seen a few times. The rearrangement links TRBV6-1 to TRBJ2-7, with a tentative D call TRBD1 (6 bases). V dropped 10 bases and J dropped 2 bases, with 12 bases sitting between them. The germline V gene has CDR1 MNHNS and CDR2 SASEGT. The CDR3 sequence is 12 residues long. The CDR3 spells CATQGDPYEQYF. The CDR3 DNA sequence: TGTGCCACACAGGGAGATCCCTACGAGCAGTACTTC.

J is TRBJ1-1 and V is TRBV30, with 8 bases lining up with TRBD1. Germline values: CDR1 GTSNPN, CDR2 SVGIG (reference sequence). The CDR3 is 11 residues long. The V gene end was trimmed by 6 bases and the J gene end by 8 bases; junction bases not matched to a gene: 5. The CDR3 DNA sequence: TGTGCCTGTGCCTGGGACAGGGAAGCTTTCTTT. As protein: CACAWDREAFF.

This clonotype was seen ten or more times. The gene calls are TRBV6-5 and TRBJ2-5; 10 positions agree with TRBD2. The CDR3 runs to 16 residues. The germline CDR1 and CDR2 sequences are MNHEY and SVGAGI. V shed 0 bases, J shed 4 bases, and the junction held 5 bases outside the gene matches. CDR3 sequence: CASSYSSASGRETQYF. The CDR3 DNA is TGTGCCAGCAGTTACTCTTCCGCTAGCGGGAGAGAGACCCAGTACTTC.

In this sample, this clonotype turned up a few times. The chain has TRBV28 and TRBJ1-3; D is uncertain. From germline, CDR1 is MDHEN and CDR2 SYDVKM. The CDR3 has 17 amino acids. The germline V and J ends were trimmed by 3 bases and 4 bases, with 19 bases remaining between them. The DNA for the CDR3 is TGTGCCAGCAGTTTCCCCGGGCCCCTGGTTTTAGGAAACACCATATATTTT. This sequence encodes CASSFPGPLVLGNTIYF.

This clonotype was observed many times. The chain joins TRBV29-1 to TRBJ2-5; unclear D gene. The germline V gene encodes CDR1 SQVTM and CDR2 ANQGSEA. The CDR3 contains 12 residues. V gave up 6 bases and J gave up 5 bases, with 13 bases separating them. CDR3 amino acids: CSVTQVSETQYF. CDR3 sequence (DNA): TGCAGCGTAACCCAGGTCTCTGAGACCCAGTACTTC. Filled out from reference TRBV29-1 and TRBJ2-5, the complete variable domain reads SAVISQKPSRDICQRGTSLTIQCQVDSQVTMMFWYRQQPGQSLTLIATANQGSEATYESGFVIDKFPISRPNLTFSTLTVSNMSPEDSSIYLCSVTQVSETQYFGPGTRLLVL.

The sample holds many counts of this clonotype. J is TRBJ2-7 and V is TRBV28, with 10 bases aligning to TRBD1. Per germline, CDR1 MDHEN and CDR2 SYDVKM. V gave up 6 bases and J gave up 5 bases; unmatched junction bases: 7. This CDR3 is 14 amino acids long. The CDR3 DNA is TGTGCCAGCAGCTCGGGACAGGGGCTGAACGAGCAGTACTTC. This sequence encodes CASSSGQGLNEQYF.

This clonotype showed up just a few times. The V call is TRBV7-3, the J call TRBJ2-1; 11 bases fit TRBD2. The CDR3 length is 16 residues. Germline V gene sequence: CDR1 SGHTA, CDR2 FQGTGA. The junction had 9 bases not matched to a gene; V was cut back by 5 bases and J by 6 bases. CDR3 loop: CASSLTTSGRPNEQFF. The CDR3 DNA follows: TGTGCCAGCAGCCTTACTACTAGCGGGAGACCCAATGAGCAGTTCTTC.

This chain uses TRBV6-1 with TRBJ1-5; 9 positions agree with TRBD1. The CDR3 is 14 residues long. Trimming at V came to 4 bases and at J to 6 bases, leaving 4 bases not matched to a gene. From germline, CDR1 is MNHNS and CDR2 SASEGT. CDR3 residues: CASSGQGGRQPQHF. Written as DNA, the CDR3 is TGTGCCAGCAGTGGACAGGGGGGACGTCAGCCCCAGCATTTT.